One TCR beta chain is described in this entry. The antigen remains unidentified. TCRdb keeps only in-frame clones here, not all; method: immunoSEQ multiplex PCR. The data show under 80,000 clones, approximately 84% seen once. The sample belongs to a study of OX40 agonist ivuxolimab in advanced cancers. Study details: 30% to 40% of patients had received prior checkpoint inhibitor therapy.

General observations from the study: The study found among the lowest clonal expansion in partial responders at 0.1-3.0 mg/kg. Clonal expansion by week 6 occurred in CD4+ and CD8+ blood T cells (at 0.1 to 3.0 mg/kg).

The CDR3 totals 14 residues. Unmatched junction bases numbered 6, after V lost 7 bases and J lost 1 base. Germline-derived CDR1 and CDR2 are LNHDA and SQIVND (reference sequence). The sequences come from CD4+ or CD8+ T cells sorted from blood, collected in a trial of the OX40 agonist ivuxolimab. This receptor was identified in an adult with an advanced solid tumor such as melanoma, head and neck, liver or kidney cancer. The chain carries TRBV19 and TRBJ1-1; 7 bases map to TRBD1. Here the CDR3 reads CASTATGTNTEAFF. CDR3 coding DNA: TGTGCCAGTACCGCGACAGGGACGAACACTGAAGCTTTCTTT.